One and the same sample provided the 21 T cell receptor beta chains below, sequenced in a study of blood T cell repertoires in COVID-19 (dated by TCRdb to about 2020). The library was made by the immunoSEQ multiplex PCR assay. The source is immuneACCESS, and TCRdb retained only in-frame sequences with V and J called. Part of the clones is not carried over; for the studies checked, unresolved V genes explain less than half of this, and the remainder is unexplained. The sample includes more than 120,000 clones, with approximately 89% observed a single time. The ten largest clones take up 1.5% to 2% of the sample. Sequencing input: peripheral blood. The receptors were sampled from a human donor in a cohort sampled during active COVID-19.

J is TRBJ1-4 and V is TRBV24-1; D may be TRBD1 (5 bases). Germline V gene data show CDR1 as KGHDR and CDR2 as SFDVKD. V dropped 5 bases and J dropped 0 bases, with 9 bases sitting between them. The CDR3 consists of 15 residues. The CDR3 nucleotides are TGTGCCACCAGTGGACAGAAGCCAACTAATGAAAAACTGTTTTTT. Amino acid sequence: CATSGQKPTNEKLFF.

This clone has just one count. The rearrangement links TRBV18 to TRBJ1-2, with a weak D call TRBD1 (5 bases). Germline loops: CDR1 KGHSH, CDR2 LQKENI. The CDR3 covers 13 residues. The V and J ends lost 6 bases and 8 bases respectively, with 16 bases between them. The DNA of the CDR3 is TGTGCCAGCTCCGGCGGGACCAGACACGGCTACACCTTC. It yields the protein CASSGGTRHGYTF.

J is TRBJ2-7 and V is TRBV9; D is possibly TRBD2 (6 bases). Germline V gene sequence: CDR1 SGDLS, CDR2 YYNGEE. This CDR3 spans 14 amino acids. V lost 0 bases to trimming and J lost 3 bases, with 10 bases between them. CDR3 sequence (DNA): TGTGCCAGCAGCGTAGGGGGCGGGGTCTACGAGCAGTACTTC. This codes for CASSVGGGVYEQYF. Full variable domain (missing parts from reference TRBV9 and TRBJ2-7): DSGVTQTPKHLITATGQRVTLRCSPRSGDLSVYWYQQSLDQGLQFLIQYYNGEERAKGNILERFSAQQFPDLHSELNLSSLELGDSALYFCASSVGGGVYEQYFGPGTRLTVT.

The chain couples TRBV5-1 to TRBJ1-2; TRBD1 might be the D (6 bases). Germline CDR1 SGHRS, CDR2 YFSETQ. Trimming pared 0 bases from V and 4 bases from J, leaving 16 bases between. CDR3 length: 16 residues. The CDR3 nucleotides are TGCGCCAGCAGCTTGGGTTCGGGGGGCCTGGGCTATGGCTACACCTTC. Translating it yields CASSLGSGGLGYGYTF. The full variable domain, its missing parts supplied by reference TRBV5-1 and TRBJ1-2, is KAGVTQTPRYLIKTRGQQVTLSCSPISGHRSVSWYQQTPGQGLQFLFEYFSETQRNKGNFPGRFSGRQFSNSRSEMNVSTLELGDSALYLCASSLGSGGLGYGYTFGSGTRLTVV.

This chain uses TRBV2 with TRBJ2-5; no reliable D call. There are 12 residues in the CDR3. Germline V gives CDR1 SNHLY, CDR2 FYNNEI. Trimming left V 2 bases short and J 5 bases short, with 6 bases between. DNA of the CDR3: TGTGCCAGCAGTGAAAATGCGGAGACCCAGTACTTC. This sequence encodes CASSENAETQYF.

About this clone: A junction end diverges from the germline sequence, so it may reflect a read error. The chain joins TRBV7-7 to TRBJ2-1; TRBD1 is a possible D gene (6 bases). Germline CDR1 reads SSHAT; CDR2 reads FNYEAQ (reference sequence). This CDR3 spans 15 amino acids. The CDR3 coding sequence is TGTGCTAGCAGCCCCGACAGGACCAATTACAATGAGCAGTTCTTC. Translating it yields CASSPDRTNYNEQFF.

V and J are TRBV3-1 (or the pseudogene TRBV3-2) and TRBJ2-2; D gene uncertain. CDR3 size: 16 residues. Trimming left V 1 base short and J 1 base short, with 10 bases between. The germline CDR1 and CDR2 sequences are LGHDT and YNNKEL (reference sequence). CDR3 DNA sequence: TGTGCCAGCAGCCAAGGAAGCCGCGGGAACACCGGGGAGCTGTTTTTT. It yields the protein CASSQGSRGNTGELFF.

CDR3 bases: TGTGCCAGCAGTGAACGGGACAGGTCTTTCTATGGCTACACCTTC. Amino acids: CASSERDRSFYGYTF. V gene TRBV6-1 combines with J gene TRBJ1-2; 8 nucleotides agree with TRBD1. This CDR3 has 15 amino acids. Germline CDR1 and CDR2: MNHNS and SASEGT. The junction had 6 bases not matched to a gene; V was cut back by 2 bases and J by 4 bases.

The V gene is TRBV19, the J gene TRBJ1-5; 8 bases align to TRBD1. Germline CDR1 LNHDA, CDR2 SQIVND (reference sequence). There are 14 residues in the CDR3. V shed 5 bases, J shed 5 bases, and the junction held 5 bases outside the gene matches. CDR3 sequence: CASSVGQGDQPQHF. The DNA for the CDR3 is TGTGCCAGTAGTGTCGGACAGGGCGATCAGCCCCAGCATTTT.

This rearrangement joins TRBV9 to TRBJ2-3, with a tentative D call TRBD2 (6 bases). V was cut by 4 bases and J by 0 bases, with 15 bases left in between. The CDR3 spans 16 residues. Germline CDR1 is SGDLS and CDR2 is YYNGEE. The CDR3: CASSLRGGQSTDTQYF. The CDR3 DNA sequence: TGTGCCAGCAGCCTTAGAGGAGGGCAGAGCACAGATACGCAGTATTTT.

The CDR3 coding sequence is TGTGCCAGTAGTCTTGGGGGACAGGGCCCTGATAATGAAAAACTGTTTTTT. It specifies CASSLGGQGPDNEKLFF. The chain is built from TRBV19 and TRBJ1-4; 9 nucleotides match TRBD1. The CDR3 loop spans 17 amino acids. V was pared by 5 bases and J by 4 bases, with 11 bases of the junction left unmatched. The germline gives CDR1 LNHDA, CDR2 SQIVND (reference sequence).

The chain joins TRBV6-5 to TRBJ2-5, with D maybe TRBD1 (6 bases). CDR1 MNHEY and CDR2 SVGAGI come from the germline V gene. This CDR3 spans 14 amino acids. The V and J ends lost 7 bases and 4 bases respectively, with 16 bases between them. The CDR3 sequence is CASTEPVRGETQYF. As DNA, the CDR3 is TGTGCCAGCACCGAACCCGTCAGGGGAGAGACCCAGTACTTC.

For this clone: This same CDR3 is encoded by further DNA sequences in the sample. The CDR3 region is CASSRQGRTEAFF. CDR3 nucleotides: TGTGCCAGTAGTAGACAGGGGAGAACTGAAGCTTTCTTT. This sequence joins TRBV19 and TRBJ1-1; TRBD1 agrees at 8 bases. The CDR3 is 13 amino acids. The germline CDR1 and CDR2 sequences are LNHDA and SQIVND (reference sequence). J lost 5 bases, V lost 4 bases, and 3 bases had no gene match.

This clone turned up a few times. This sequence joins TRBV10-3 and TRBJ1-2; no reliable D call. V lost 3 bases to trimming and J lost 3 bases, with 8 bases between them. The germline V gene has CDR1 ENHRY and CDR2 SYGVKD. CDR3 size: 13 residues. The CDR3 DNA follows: TGTGCCATCAGTGACCCAACTGACTATGGCTACACCTTC. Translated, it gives CAISDPTDYGYTF.

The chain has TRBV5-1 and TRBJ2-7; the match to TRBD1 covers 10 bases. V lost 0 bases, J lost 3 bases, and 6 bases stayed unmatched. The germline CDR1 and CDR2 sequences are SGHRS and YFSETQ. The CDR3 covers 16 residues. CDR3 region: CASSLGPGQGGYEQYF. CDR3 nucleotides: TGCGCCAGCAGCTTGGGACCAGGACAGGGGGGCTACGAGCAGTACTTC.

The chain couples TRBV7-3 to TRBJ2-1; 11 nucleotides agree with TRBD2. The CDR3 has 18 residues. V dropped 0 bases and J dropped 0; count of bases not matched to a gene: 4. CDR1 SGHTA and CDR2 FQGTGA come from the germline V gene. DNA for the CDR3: TGTGCCAGCAGCTTAACGGCTAGCGGGGGGTTCTCCTACAATGAGCAGTTCTTC. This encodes CASSLTASGGFSYNEQFF.

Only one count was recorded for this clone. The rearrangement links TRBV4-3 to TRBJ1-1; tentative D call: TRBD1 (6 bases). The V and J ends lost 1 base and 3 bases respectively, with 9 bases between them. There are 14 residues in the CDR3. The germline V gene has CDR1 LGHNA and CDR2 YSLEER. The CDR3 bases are TGCGCCAGCAGCCAAGCACAGGGACACACTGAAGCTTTCTTT. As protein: CASSQAQGHTEAFF.

This CDR3 is CASSTGRENTEAFF. The CDR3 DNA sequence: TGTGCCAGCTCTACGGGGCGGGAGAACACTGAAGCTTTCTTT. V gene TRBV18 combines with J gene TRBJ1-1; tentatively, D is TRBD1 (5 bases). The CDR3 spans 14 residues. The germline V gene encodes CDR1 KGHSH and CDR2 LQKENI. Trimming stripped 6 bases from V and 1 base from J, with 12 bases between.

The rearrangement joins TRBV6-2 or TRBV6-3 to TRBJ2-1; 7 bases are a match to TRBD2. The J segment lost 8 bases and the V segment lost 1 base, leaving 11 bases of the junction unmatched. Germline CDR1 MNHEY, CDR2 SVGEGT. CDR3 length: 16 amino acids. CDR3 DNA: TGTGCCAGCAGTTACTTTCAGGGCGGGGGTTGGGATGAGCAGTTCTTC. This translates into CASSYFQGGGWDEQFF.

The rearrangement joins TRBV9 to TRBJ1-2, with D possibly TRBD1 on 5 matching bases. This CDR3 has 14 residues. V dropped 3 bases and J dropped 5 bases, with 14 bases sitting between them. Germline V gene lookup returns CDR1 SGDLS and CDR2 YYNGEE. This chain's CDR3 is CASSGRQLLYGYTF. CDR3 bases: TGTGCCAGCAGCGGACGACAGCTCTTATATGGCTACACCTTC.

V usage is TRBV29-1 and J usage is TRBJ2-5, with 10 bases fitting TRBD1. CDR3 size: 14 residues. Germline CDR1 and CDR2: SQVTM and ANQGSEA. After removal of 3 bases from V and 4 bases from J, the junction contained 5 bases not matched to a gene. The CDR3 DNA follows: TGCAGCGTTGATGGGACAGGGGCAGTAGAGACCCAGTACTTC. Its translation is CSVDGTGAVETQYF.